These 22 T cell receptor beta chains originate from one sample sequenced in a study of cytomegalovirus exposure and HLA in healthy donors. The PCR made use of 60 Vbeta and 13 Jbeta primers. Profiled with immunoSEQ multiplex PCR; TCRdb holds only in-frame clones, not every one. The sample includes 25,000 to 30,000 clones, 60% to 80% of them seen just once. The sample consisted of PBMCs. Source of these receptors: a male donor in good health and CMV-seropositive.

CDR3 sequence reads: CASSHGRGYQETQYF. In DNA form, the CDR3 reads TGTGCCAGCAGCCACGGAAGGGGGTACCAAGAGACCCAGTACTTC. This rearrangement joins TRBV25-1 to TRBJ2-5; perhaps TRBD1 as D (6 bases). There are 15 residues in the CDR3. Germline values: CDR1 MGHDK, CDR2 SYGVNS. Trimming took off 6 bases at V and 0 bases at J, with 14 bases between the two ends. Supplemented by reference TRBV25-1 and TRBJ2-5, the full variable domain reads EADIYQTPRYLVIGTGKKITLECSQTMGHDKMYWYQQDPGMELHLIHYSYGVNSTEKGDLSSESTVSRIRTEHFPLTLESARPSHTSQYLCASSHGRGYQETQYFGPGTRLLVL.

The CDR3 is CAWGAGDRDTDTQYF. In DNA, the CDR3 is TGTGCCTGGGGGGCGGGAGATCGAGACACAGATACGCAGTATTTT. This rearrangement joins TRBV30 to TRBJ2-3, with TRBD2 identical over 7 bases. Germline lookup yields CDR1 GTSNPN and CDR2 SVGIG (reference sequence). The length of the CDR3 is 15 residues. V was pared by 5 bases and J by 2 bases, with 10 bases of the junction left unmatched.

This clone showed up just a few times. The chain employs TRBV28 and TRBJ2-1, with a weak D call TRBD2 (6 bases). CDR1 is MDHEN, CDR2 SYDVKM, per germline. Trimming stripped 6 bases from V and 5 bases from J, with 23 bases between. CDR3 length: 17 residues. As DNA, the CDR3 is TGTGCCAGCAGAGACTTATCGGGACTTCGCGACGACAATGAGCAGTTCTTC. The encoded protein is CASRDLSGLRDDNEQFF.

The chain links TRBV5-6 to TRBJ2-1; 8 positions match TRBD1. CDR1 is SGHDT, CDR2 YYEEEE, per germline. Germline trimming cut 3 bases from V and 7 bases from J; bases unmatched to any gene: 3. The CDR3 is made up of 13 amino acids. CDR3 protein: CASSWDRWNEQFF. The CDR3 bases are TGTGCCAGCAGCTGGGACAGGTGGAATGAGCAGTTCTTC.

CDR3 amino acids: CASRRDLLYQETQYF. CDR3 DNA: TGTGCCAGCAGGAGAGACTTGCTGTACCAAGAGACCCAGTACTTC. The rearrangement joins TRBV2 to TRBJ2-5; no definite D call. V was shortened by 6 bases and J by 0 bases, with 14 bases between the two germline ends. The CDR3 totals 15 residues. From germline, CDR1 is SNHLY and CDR2 FYNNEI.

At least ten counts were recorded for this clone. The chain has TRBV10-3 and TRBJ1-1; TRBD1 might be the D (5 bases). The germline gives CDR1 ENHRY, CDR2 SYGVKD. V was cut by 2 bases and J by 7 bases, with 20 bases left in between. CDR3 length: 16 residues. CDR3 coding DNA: TGTGCCATCAGTGAGGGGAGGCAGGGCGATAAATTTGAAGCTTTCTTT. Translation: CAISEGRQGDKFEAFF.

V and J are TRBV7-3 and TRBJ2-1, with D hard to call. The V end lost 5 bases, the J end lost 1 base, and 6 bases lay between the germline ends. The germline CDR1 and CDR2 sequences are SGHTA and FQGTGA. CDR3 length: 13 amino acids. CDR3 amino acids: CASSPGSYNEQFF. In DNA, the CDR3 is TGTGCCAGCAGCCCCGGGTCCTACAATGAGCAGTTCTTC.

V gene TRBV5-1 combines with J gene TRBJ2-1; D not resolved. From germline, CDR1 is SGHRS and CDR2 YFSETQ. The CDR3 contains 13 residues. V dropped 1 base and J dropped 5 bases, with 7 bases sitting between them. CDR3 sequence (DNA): TGCGCCAGCAGCTTGAACAGTAACAATGAGCAGTTCTTC. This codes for CASSLNSNNEQFF.

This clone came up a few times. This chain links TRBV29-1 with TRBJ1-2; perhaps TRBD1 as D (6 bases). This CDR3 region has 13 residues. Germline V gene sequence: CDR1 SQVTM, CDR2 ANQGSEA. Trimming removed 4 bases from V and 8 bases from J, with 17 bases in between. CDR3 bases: TGCAGCGTTGGACGAACAGGGAGTATGGGCTACACCTTC. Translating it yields CSVGRTGSMGYTF.

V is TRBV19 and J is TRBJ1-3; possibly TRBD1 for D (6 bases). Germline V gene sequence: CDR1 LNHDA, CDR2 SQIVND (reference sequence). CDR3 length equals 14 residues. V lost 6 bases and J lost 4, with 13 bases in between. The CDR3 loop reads CASSPTGTGNTIYF. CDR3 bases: TGTGCCAGTAGCCCTACAGGGACGGGAAACACCATATATTTT.

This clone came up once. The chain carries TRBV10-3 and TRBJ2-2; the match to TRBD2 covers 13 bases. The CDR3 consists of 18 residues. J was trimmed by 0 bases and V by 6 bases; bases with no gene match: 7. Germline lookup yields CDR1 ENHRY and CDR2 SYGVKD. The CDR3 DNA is TGTGCCATCAGGAAGGGGACTAGCGGGACCGCGAACACCGGGGAGCTGTTTTTT. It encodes CAIRKGTSGTANTGELFF.

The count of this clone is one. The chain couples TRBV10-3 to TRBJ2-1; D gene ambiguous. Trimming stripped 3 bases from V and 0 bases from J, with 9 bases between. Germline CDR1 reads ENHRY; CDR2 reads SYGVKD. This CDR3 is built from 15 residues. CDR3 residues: CAISDPTSSYNEQFF. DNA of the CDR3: TGTGCCATCAGTGATCCAACGAGCTCCTACAATGAGCAGTTCTTC.

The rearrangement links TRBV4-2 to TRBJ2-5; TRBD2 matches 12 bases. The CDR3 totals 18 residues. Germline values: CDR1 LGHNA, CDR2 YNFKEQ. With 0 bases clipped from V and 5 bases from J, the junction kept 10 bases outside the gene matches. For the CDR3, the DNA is TGTGCCAGCAGCCAAGATTCGCTAGCGGGAGGGCGAGTGGAGACCCAGTACTTC. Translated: CASSQDSLAGGRVETQYF.

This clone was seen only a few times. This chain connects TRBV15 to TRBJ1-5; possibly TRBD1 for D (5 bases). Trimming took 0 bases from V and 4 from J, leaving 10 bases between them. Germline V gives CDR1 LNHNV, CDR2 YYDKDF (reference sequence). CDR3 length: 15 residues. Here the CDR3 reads CATSRDLGVNQPQHF. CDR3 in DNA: TGTGCCACCAGCAGAGATCTAGGGGTTAATCAGCCCCAGCATTTT.

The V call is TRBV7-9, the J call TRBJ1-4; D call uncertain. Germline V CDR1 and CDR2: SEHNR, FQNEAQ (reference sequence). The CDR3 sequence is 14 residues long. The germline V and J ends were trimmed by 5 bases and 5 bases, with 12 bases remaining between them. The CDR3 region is CASSPPIRNEKLFF. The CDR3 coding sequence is TGTGCCAGCAGCCCACCAATTAGAAATGAAAAACTGTTTTTT.

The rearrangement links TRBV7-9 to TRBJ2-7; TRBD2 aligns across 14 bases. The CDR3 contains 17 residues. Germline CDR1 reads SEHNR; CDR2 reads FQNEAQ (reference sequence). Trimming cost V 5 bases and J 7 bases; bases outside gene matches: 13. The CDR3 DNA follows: TGTGCCAGCAGCGGGGCTACTGGGACTAGCGGGAGACAGGAGCAGTACTTC. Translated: CASSGATGTSGRQEQYF.

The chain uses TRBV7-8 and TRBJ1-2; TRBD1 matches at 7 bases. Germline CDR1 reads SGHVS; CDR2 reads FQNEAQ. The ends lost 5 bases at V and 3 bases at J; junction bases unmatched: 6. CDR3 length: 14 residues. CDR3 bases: TGTGCCAGCAGCCCGAGACAGGGCCACTATGGCTACACCTTC. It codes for CASSPRQGHYGYTF. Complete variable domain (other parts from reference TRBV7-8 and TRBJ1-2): GAGVSQSPRYKVAKRGQDVALRCDPISGHVSLFWYQQALGQGPEFLTYFQNEAQLDKSGLPSDRFFAERPEGSVSTLKIQRTQQEDSAVYLCASSPRQGHYGYTFGSGTRLTVV.

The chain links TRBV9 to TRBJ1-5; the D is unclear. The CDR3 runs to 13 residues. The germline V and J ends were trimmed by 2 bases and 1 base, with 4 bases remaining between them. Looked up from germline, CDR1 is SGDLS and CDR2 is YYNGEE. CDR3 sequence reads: CASSVQSNQPQHF. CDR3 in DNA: TGTGCCAGCAGCGTGCAGAGCAATCAGCCCCAGCATTTT.

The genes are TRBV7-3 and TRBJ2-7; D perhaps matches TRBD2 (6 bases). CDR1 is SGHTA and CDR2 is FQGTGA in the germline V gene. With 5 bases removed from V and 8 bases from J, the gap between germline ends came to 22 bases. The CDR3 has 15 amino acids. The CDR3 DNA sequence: TGTGCCAGCAGCCCGGTAGGAGGGCAAGGCGTTAAGCAGTACTTC. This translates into CASSPVGGQGVKQYF.

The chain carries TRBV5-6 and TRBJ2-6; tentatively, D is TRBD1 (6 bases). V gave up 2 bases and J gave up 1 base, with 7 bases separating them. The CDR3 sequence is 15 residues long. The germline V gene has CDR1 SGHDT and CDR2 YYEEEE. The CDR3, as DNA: TGTGCCAGCAGCTTCACAGGGTCTGGGGCCAACGTCCTGACTTTC. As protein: CASSFTGSGANVLTF. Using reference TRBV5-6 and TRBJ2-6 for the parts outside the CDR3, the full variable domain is DAGVTQSPTHLIKTRGQQVTLRCSPKSGHDTVSWYQQALGQGPQFIFQYYEEEERQRGNFPDRFSGHQFPNYSSELNVNALLLGDSALYLCASSFTGSGANVLTFGAGSRLTVL.

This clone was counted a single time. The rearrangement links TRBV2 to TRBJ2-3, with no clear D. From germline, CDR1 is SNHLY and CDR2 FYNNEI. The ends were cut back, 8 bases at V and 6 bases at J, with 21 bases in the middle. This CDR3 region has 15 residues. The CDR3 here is CASSPIVTMLDTQYF. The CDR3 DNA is TGTGCCAGCTCACCCATAGTAACTATGTTGGATACGCAGTATTTT.

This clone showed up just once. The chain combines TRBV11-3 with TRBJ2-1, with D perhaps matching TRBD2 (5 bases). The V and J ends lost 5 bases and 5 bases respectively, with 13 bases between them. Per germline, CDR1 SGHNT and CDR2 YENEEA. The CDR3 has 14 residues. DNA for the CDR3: TGTGCCAGCAGCCTTAGCGCGGAAAACAATGAGCAGTTCTTC. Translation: CASSLSAENNEQFF. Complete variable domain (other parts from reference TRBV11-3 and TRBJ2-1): EAGVVQSPRYKIIEKKQPVAFWCNPISGHNTLYWYLQNLGQGPELLIRYENEEAVDDSQLPKDRFSAERLKGVDSTLKIQPAELGDSAVYLCASSLSAENNEQFFGPGTRLTVL.